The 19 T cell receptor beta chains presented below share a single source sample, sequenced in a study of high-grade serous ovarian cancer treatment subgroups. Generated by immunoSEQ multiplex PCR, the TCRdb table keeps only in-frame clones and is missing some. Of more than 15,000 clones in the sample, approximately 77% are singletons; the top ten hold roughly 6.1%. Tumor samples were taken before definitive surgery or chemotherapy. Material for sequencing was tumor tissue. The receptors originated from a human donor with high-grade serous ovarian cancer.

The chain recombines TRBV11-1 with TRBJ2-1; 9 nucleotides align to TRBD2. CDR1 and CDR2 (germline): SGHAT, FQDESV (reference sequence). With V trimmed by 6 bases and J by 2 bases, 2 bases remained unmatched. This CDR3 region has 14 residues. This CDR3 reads CASRTSGTYNEQFF. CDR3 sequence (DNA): TGTGCCAGCAGGACTAGCGGCACCTACAATGAGCAGTTCTTC. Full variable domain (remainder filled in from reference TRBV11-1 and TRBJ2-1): EAEVAQSPRYKITEKSQAVAFWCDPISGHATLYWYRQILGQGPELLVQFQDESVVDDSQLPKDRFSAERLKGVDSTLKIQPAELGDSAMYLCASRTSGTYNEQFFGPGTRLTVL.

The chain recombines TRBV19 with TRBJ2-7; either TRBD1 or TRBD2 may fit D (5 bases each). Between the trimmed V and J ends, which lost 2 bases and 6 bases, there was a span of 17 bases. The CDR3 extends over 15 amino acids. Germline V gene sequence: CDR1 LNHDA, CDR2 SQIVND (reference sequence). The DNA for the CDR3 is TGTGCCAGTAGTATAAGGCAGGGACCAGAGGGCGAGCAGTACTTC. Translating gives CASSIRQGPEGEQYF.

CDR3 region: CASSSRGEKLFF. In DNA form, the CDR3 reads TGTGCCAGCAGCTCACGAGGGGAAAAACTGTTTTTT. V is TRBV7-9 and J is TRBJ1-4; D remains ambiguous. Per germline, CDR1 SEHNR and CDR2 FQNEAQ (reference sequence). V was clipped by 4 bases and J by 8 bases, with 8 bases between them. The CDR3 loop spans 12 amino acids.

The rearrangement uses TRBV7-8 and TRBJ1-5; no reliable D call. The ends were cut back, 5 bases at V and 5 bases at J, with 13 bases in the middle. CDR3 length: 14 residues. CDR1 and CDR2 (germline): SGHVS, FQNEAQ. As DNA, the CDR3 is TGTGCCAGCAGCGCCCACCGGTTTGATCAGCCCCAGCATTTT. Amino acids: CASSAHRFDQPQHF.

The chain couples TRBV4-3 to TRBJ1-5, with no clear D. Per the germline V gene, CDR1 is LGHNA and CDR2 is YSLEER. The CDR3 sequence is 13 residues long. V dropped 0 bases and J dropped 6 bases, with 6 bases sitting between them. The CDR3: CASSQESGQPQHF. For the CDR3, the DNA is TGCGCCAGCAGCCAAGAATCGGGTCAGCCCCAGCATTTT.

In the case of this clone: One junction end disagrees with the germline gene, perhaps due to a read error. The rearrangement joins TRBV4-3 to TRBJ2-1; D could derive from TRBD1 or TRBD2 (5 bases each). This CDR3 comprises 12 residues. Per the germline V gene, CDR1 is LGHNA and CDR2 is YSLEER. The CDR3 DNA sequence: TGCGCCAGCAGCCAGGGCCCGGGACCCCTGATCTTC. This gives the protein CASSQGPGPLIF.

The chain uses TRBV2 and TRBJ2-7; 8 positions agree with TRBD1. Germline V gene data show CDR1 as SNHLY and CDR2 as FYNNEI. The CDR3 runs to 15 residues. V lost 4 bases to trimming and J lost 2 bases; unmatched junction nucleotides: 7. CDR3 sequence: CASSAGQGRTYEQYF. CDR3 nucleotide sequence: TGTGCCAGCAGTGCCGGACAGGGACGAACCTACGAGCAGTACTTC. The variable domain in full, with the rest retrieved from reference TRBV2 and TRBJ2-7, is EPEVTQTPSHQVTQMGQEVILRCVPISNHLYFYWYRQILGQKVEFLVSFYNNEISEKSEIFDDQFSVERPDGSNFTLKIRSTKLEDSAMYFCASSAGQGRTYEQYFGPGTRLTVT.

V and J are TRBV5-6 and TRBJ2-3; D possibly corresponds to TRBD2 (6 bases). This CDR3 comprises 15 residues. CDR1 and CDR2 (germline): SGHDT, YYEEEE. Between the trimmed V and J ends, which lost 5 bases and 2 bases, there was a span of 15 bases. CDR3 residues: CASSAAGIYTDTQYF. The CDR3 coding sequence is TGTGCCAGCAGTGCGGCGGGGATTTACACAGATACGCAGTATTTT. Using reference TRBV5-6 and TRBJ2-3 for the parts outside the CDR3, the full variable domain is DAGVTQSPTHLIKTRGQQVTLRCSPKSGHDTVSWYQQALGQGPQFIFQYYEEEERQRGNFPDRFSGHQFPNYSSELNVNALLLGDSALYLCASSAAGIYTDTQYFGPGTRLTVL.

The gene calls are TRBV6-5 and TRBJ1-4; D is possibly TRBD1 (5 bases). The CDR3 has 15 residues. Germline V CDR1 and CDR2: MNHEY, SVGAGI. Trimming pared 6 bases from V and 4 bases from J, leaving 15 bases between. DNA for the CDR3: TGTGCCAGCAGACAGCAGGGAGCCGGTAATGAAAAACTGTTTTTT. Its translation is CASRQQGAGNEKLFF.

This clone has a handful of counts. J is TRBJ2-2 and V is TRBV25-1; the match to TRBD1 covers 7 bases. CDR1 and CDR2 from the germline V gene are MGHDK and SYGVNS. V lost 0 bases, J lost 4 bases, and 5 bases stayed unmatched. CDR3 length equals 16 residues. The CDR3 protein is CASSEYGQEFTGELFF. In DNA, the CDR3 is TGTGCCAGCAGTGAATATGGACAGGAGTTCACCGGGGAGCTGTTTTTT.

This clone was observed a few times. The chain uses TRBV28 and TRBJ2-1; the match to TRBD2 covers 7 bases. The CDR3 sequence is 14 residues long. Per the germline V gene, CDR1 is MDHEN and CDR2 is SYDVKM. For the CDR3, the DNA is TGTGCGATTACTCGGGGGGATCGGGCCAATGAGCAGTTCTTC. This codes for CAITRGDRANEQFF.

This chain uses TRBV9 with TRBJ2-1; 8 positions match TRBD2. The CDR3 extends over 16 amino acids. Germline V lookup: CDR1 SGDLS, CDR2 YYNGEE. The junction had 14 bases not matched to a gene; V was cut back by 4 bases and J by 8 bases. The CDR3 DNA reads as TGTGCCAGCAGCTCTCAACTAGCGGTGGAGCGGCATGAGCAGTTCTTC. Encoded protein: CASSSQLAVERHEQFF.

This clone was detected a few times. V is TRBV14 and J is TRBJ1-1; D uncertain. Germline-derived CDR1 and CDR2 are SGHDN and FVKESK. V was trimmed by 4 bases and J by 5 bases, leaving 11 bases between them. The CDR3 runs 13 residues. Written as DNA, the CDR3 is TGTGCCAGCAGCCCTGGCCGGGGTACTGAAGCTTTCTTT. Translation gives CASSPGRGTEAFF.

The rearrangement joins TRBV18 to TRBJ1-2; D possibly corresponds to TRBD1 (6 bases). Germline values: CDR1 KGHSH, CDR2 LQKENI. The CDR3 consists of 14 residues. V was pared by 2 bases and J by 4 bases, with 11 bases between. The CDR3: CASSPGQGRYGYTF. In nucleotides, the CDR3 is TGTGCCAGCTCACCAGGGCAGGGGCGCTATGGCTACACCTTC.

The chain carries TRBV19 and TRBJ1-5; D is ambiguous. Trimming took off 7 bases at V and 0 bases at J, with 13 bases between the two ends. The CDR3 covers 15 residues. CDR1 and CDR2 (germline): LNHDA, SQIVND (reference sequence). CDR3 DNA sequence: TGTGCCAGTATGTCCCTGGCGTATAGCAATCAGCCCCAGCATTTT. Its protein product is CASMSLAYSNQPQHF.

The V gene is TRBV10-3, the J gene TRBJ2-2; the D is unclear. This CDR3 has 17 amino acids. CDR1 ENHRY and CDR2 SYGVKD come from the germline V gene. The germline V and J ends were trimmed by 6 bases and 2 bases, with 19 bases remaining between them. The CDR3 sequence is CAISPRARSLNTGELFF. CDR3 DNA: TGTGCCATCAGCCCCCGGGCCAGAAGCCTTAACACCGGGGAGCTGTTTTTT.

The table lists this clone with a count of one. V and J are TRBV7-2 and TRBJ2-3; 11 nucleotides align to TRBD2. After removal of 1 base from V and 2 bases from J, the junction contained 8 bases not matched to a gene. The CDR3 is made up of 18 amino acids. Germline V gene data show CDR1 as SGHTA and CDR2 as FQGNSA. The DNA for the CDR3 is TGTGCCAGCAGCTTAGGGGTGGTAGCGGGGGGGGTCACAGATACGCAGTATTTT. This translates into CASSLGVVAGGVTDTQYF. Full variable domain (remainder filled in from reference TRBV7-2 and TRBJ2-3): GAGVSQSPSNKVTEKGKDVELRCDPISGHTALYWYRQSLGQGLEFLIYFQGNSAPDKSGLPSDRFSAERTGGSVSTLTIQRTQQEDSAVYLCASSLGVVAGGVTDTQYFGPGTRLTVL.

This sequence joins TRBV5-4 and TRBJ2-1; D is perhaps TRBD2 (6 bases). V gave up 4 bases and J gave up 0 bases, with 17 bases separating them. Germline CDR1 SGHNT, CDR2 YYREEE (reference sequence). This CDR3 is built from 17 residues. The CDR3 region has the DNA TGTGCCAGCAGCCCGCGGGGTAGCGGAAACTCCTACAATGAGCAGTTCTTC. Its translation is CASSPRGSGNSYNEQFF.

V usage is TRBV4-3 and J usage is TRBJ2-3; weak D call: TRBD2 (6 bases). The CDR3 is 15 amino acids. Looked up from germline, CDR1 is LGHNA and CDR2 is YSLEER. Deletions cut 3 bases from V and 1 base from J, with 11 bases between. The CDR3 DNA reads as TGCGCCAGCAGCCACCGGGACTGGGGCACAGATACGCAGTATTTT. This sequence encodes CASSHRDWGTDTQYF.